The 18 T cell receptor beta chains given below trace back to one sample, sequenced in a study of blood T cell repertoires in COVID-19 (dated by TCRdb to between 2020 and 2021). The method was the immunoSEQ multiplex PCR assay. This is the immuneACCESS table as TCRdb keeps it, with only in-frame sequences that have V and J called. A part of the clones is gone; compared with another copy, unresolved V genes explain less than half, and the rest is unexplained. This sample holds a few hundred thousand clones; 65% to 90% were observed only once. Around 7.2% of the sample is taken by the ten largest. Sequenced input: peripheral blood. The source of these receptors is a woman aged 50 to 60 with acute or convalescent COVID-19.

V is TRBV9 and J is TRBJ1-4; D may be TRBD1 (6 bases). CDR3 length: 13 residues. Trimming stripped 3 bases from V and 8 bases from J, with 11 bases between. Germline loops: CDR1 SGDLS, CDR2 YYNGEE. CDR3 loop: CASSARTEEKLFF. CDR3 coding DNA: TGTGCCAGCAGCGCCAGGACAGAGGAAAAACTGTTTTTT.

The CDR3: CASSRWWWTSRETRRDRAVYEQYF. For the CDR3, the DNA is TGTGCCAGCAGTAGGTGGTGGTGGACATCCCGGGAGACCCGAAGGGACAGGGCTGTCTACGAGCAGTACTTC. The chain recombines TRBV27 with TRBJ2-7; 9 positions agree with TRBD1. Germline CDR1 reads MNHEY; CDR2 reads SMNVEV (reference sequence). V lost 5 bases and J lost 3; bases outside the gene matches: 35. CDR3 length equals 24 residues.

There are many counts of this clone. The J gene is TRBJ2-5, the V gene TRBV2; D possibly corresponds to TRBD2 (7 bases). Germline values: CDR1 SNHLY, CDR2 FYNNEI. The V and J ends lost 4 bases and 2 bases respectively, with 20 bases between them. The CDR3 is made up of 17 amino acids. The CDR3 nucleotides are TGTGCCAGCAGTGCCCCGGTAGGACTAGGGGGGCAAGAGACCCAGTACTTC. Amino acid sequence: CASSAPVGLGGQETQYF.

The chain links TRBV9 to TRBJ2-3; D gene unclear. Trimming stripped 0 bases from V and 2 bases from J, with 10 bases between. This CDR3 region has 15 residues. Germline-derived CDR1 and CDR2 are SGDLS and YYNGEE. CDR3 DNA: TGTGCCAGCAGCGTAGTGTCAGGTCCCACAGATACGCAGTATTTT. Its protein product is CASSVVSGPTDTQYF.

V and J are TRBV12-5 and TRBJ2-1, with a weak D call TRBD1 (5 bases). CDR1 is LGHNT, CDR2 FRNRAP, per germline. Trimming removed 0 bases at V and 10 bases at J, with 10 bases between. There are 13 residues in the CDR3. CDR3 in DNA: TGTGCTAGTGGTTTGGTAGGACAACAGGAGCAGTTCTTC. Translated, it gives CASGLVGQQEQFF.

This rearrangement joins TRBV5-5 to TRBJ1-1, with D possibly being TRBD1 (5 bases). Germline lookup yields CDR1 SGHKS and CDR2 YYEKEE (reference sequence). The CDR3 consists of 14 residues. The V end was cut by 3 bases, the J end by 0 bases, with 9 bases between. CDR3 loop: CASSSRQLNTEAFF. The CDR3 coding sequence is TGTGCCAGCAGCTCTAGACAGTTGAACACTGAAGCTTTCTTT.

The V gene is TRBV4-1, the J gene TRBJ1-3; no reliable D call. Germline CDR1 MGHRA, CDR2 YSYEKL. Between the trimmed V and J ends, which lost 4 bases and 0 bases, there was a span of 10 bases. The CDR3 is 15 residues long. In DNA form, the CDR3 reads TGCGCCAGCAGCCCCGCCAGGCCCTCTGGAAACACCATATATTTT. Translated, it gives CASSPARPSGNTIYF.

This chain connects TRBV19 to TRBJ1-5; D remains ambiguous. V dropped 7 bases and J dropped 2 bases, with 15 bases sitting between them. This CDR3 comprises 15 residues. Per the germline V gene, CDR1 is LNHDA and CDR2 is SQIVND (reference sequence). CDR3 nucleotide sequence: TGTGCCAGTACCCTCCTCGGGAGGGGCAATCAGCCCCAGCATTTT. The encoded protein is CASTLLGRGNQPQHF.

The J gene is TRBJ2-7, the V gene TRBV19; 8 nucleotides match TRBD1. Germline CDR1 LNHDA, CDR2 SQIVND (reference sequence). This CDR3 contains 13 residues. The junction had 6 bases not matched to a gene; V was cut back by 8 bases and J by 3 bases. The CDR3 DNA reads TGTGCCAGTTCGGAAACAGGGGGCTACGAGCAGTACTTC. Its protein is CASSETGGYEQYF.

The chain carries TRBV14 and TRBJ1-2; D is unclear. The ends were cut back, 0 bases at V and 5 bases at J, with 7 bases in the middle. CDR3 length equals 13 residues. CDR1 and CDR2 (germline): SGHDN, FVKESK. CDR3 DNA: TGTGCCAGCAGCCAAGAGATCGGGTATGGCTACACCTTC. Protein sequence: CASSQEIGYGYTF.

This chain joins TRBV19 and TRBJ2-1, with a tentative D call TRBD2 (6 bases). Germline CDR1 reads LNHDA; CDR2 reads SQIVND (reference sequence). The V gene lost 7 bases and the J gene lost 6 bases, with 22 bases spanning the gap. The CDR3 length is 16 residues. The CDR3 DNA reads as TGTGCCAGTAACTCACCGGGACTTTCGAACCTCAATGAGCAGTTCTTC. Protein sequence: CASNSPGLSNLNEQFF.

The chain links TRBV24-1 to TRBJ1-5; D may be TRBD1 (6 bases). The CDR3 runs to 14 residues. In germline, CDR1 is KGHDR, CDR2 SFDVKD. Trimming pared 4 bases from V and 11 bases from J, leaving 17 bases between. DNA of the CDR3: TGTGCCACCAGTGACGCAGGGGTCCAATCGGCCCAGCATTTT. It is translated as CATSDAGVQSAQHF.

In its sample, this clone was seen a few times. The rearrangement uses TRBV4-1 and TRBJ1-5; D gene uncertain. From germline, CDR1 is MGHRA and CDR2 YSYEKL. The CDR3 has 16 residues. With 1 base removed from V and 2 bases from J, the gap between germline ends came to 12 bases. CDR3 loop: CASSQAGERRNQPQHF. For the CDR3, the DNA is TGCGCCAGCAGCCAAGCGGGTGAGCGGCGCAATCAGCCCCAGCATTTT.

The chain couples TRBV6-5 to TRBJ2-3; 7 positions agree with TRBD2. Trimming at V came to 7 bases and at J to 4 bases, leaving 5 bases not matched to a gene. The CDR3 loop spans 13 amino acids. CDR1 and CDR2 from the germline V gene are MNHEY and SVGAGI. Written as DNA, the CDR3 is TGTGCCAGCACTAAGAGCGGGGCAGATACGCAGTATTTT. Amino acids: CASTKSGADTQYF.

V usage is TRBV28 and J usage is TRBJ2-7; 15 nucleotides agree with TRBD2. The CDR3 runs 15 residues. V trimming: 7 bases; J trimming: 9 bases; junction bases outside the gene matches: 10. Germline V lookup: CDR1 MDHEN, CDR2 SYDVKM. CDR3 loop: CASTLGTSGRKGQYF. The CDR3 DNA follows: TGTGCCAGCACCTTGGGGACTAGCGGGAGGAAAGGGCAGTACTTC.

This clone was picked up one time. The V gene is TRBV19, the J gene TRBJ2-2; possible D gene TRBD2, 5 bases. Deletions cut 3 bases from V and 5 bases from J, with 13 bases between. The CDR3 runs to 15 residues. From germline, CDR1 is LNHDA and CDR2 SQIVND (reference sequence). CDR3 DNA sequence: TGTGCCAGTAGTATGGGTGGGCGCGGGACCGGGGAGCTGTTTTTT. Its protein product is CASSMGGRGTGELFF. Based on the CDR3 plus reference TRBV19 and TRBJ2-2, the full variable domain is DGGITQSPKYLFRKEGQNVTLSCEQNLNHDAMYWYRQDPGQGLRLIYYSQIVNDFQKGDIAEGYSVSREKKESFPLTVTSAQKNPTAFYLCASSMGGRGTGELFFGEGSRLTVL.

The chain couples TRBV20-1 to TRBJ2-3, with D uncertain. Trimming removed 3 bases from V and 6 bases from J, with 4 bases in between. This CDR3 region has 10 residues. The germline CDR1 and CDR2 sequences are DFQATT and SNEGSKA (reference sequence). CDR3 sequence reads: CSASLDTQYF. CDR3 coding DNA: TGCAGTGCTAGTCTGGATACGCAGTATTTT.

V usage is TRBV10-3 and J usage is TRBJ2-5; 7 positions match TRBD1. CDR3 length equals 14 residues. Germline assignment: CDR1 ENHRY and CDR2 SYGVKD. V gave up 4 bases and J gave up 3 bases; unmatched junction bases: 5. The CDR3, as DNA: TGTGCCATCAGTGGACGGGACAGAAAAGAGACCCAGTACTTC. It is translated as CAISGRDRKETQYF.